This entry concerns a single T cell receptor (beta chain). Its antigen is still unknown. Alongside a J-beta primer mix, a sample-barcoded 5' primer served in a second PCR lasting 7 to 11 cycles. TCRdb used MiXCR to reprocess the 5' RACE reads, holding one entry per CDR3 protein. Seen here are around 1,100,000 distinct CDR3 sequences, roughly two fifths observed once, and the top ten hold about an eighth. The source of the sample is a study of blood T cells in healthy people across ages. The CDR3 length is 15 residues. CDR1 MGHRA and CDR2 YSYEKL come from the germline V gene. J gave up 5 bases and V 2 bases, and 4 bases lay outside the gene matches. No fewer than 5.5 micrograms of total RNA were isolated from every sample. General study findings and limits: Strong correlation existed between TCR beta diversity and naive T cell percentage. Using unsorted PBMCs precluded a conclusive naive versus antigen-experienced comparison.

The sequencing sample was made of blood. The sequence came from a man between 18 and 35 years old in good health. The J gene is TRBJ1-5, the V gene TRBV4-1; TRBD1 agrees at 9 bases. CDR3 loop: CASSQSDRGDQPQHF. The CDR3 bases are TGCGCCAGCAGCCAAAGTGACAGGGGGGATCAGCCCCAGCATTTT.